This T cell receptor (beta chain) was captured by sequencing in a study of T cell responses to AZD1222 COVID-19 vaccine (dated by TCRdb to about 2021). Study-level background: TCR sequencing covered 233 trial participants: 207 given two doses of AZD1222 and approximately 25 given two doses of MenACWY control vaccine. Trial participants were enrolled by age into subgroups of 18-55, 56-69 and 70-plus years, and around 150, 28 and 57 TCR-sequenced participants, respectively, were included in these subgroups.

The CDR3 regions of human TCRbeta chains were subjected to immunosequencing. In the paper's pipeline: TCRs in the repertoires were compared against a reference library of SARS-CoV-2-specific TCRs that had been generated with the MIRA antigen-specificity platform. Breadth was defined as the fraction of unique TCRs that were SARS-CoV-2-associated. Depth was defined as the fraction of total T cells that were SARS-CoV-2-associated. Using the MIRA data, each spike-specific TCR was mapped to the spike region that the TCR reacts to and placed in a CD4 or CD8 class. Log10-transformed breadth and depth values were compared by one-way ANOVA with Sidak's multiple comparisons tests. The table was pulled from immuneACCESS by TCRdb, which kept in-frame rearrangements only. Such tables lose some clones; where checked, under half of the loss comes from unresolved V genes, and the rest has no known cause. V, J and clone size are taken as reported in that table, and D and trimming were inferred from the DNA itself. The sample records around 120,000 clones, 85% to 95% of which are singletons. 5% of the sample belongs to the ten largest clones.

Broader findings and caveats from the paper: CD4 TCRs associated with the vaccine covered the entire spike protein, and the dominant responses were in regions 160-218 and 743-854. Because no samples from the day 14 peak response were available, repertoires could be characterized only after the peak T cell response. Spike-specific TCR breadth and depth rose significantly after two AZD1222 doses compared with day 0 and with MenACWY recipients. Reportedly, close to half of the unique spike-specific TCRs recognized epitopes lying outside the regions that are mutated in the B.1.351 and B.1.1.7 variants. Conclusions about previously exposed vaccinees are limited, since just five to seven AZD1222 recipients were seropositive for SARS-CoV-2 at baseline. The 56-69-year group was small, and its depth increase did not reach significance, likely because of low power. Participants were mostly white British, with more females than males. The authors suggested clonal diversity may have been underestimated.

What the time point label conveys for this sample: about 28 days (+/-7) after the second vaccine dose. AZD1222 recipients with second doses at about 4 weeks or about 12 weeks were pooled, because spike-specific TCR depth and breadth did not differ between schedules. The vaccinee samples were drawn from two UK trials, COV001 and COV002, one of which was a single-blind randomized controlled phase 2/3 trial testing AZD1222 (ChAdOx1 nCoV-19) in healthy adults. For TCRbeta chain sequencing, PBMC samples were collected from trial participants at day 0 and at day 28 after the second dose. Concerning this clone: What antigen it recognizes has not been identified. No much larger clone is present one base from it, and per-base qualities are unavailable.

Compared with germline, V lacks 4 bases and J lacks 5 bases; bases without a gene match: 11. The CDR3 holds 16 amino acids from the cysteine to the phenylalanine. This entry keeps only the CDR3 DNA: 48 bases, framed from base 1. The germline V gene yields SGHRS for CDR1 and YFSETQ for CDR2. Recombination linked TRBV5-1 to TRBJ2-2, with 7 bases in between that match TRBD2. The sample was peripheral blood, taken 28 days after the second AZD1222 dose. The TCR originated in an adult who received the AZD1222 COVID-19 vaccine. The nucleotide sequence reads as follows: TGCGCCAGCAGCCTAGGACTAGTATCGGGAACCGGGGAGCTGTTTTTT. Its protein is CASSLGLVSGTGELFF.